Shown below are 12 T cell receptor beta chains from a single sample sequenced in a study of Ad26.COV2.S vaccination and SARS-CoV-2 variants. Using immunoSEQ multiplex PCR, the repertoire was profiled, and TCRdb retains in-frame clones only, with some absent. The table lists about 480,000 clones, about 83% of them singletons, with 9.5% to 15% in the top ten. Treatment described: roughly 19 received Ad26.COV2.S at low or high dose, single or two shots; about 5 received placebo; per-sample allocation not given. Samples came from day 63 after the first vaccine or placebo injection. The specimen comprised peripheral blood, sampled in a trial of Ad26.COV2.S vaccine versus placebo. These receptor sequences come from a person aged 18-65 years who received the Ad26.COV2.S COVID-19 vaccine or a placebo.

This chain joins TRBV5-4 and TRBJ2-3; no clear D gene. Trimming pared 0 bases from V and 6 bases from J, leaving 8 bases between. CDR3 length: 13 residues. Germline lookup yields CDR1 SGHNT and CDR2 YYREEE (reference sequence). CDR3 sequence reads: CASSLAPGDTQYF. CDR3 DNA: TGTGCCAGCAGCTTGGCACCGGGCGATACGCAGTATTTT.

This clone showed up just once. The chain uses TRBV7-3 and TRBJ2-1, with 7 bases aligning to TRBD1. The germline CDR1 and CDR2 sequences are SGHTA and FQGTGA. CDR3 length: 15 amino acids. The junction had 4 bases not matched to a gene; V was cut back by 5 bases and J by 0 bases. As DNA, the CDR3 is TGTGCCAGCAGCCCCCCAGGGGGCTCCTACAATGAGCAGTTCTTC. Its protein product is CASSPPGGSYNEQFF. Drawing the rest from reference TRBV7-3 and TRBJ2-1, the complete variable domain is GAGVSQTPSNKVTEKGKYVELRCDPISGHTALYWYRQSLGQGPEFLIYFQGTGAADDSGLPNDRFFAVRPEGSVSTLKIQRTERGDSAVYLCASSPPGGSYNEQFFGPGTRLTVL.

V gene TRBV2 combines with J gene TRBJ2-3; 11 bases are shared with TRBD2. Germline lookup yields CDR1 SNHLY and CDR2 FYNNEI. The CDR3 is 15 amino acids. V was clipped by 2 bases and J by 6 bases; unmatched bases: 4. The CDR3, as DNA: TGTGCCAGCAGTGAAACACTAGCGGGAGTTGATACGCAGTATTTT. The encoded protein is CASSETLAGVDTQYF.

In this sample, this clone turned up a few times. This sequence joins TRBV11-2 and TRBJ1-6; D possibly corresponds to TRBD1 (6 bases). Germline V gene data show CDR1 as SGHAT and CDR2 as FQNNGV. This CDR3 region has 16 residues. V was clipped by 5 bases and J by 9 bases, with 20 bases between them. CDR3 bases: TGTGCCAGCAGCCCCGGGGGCGTGGGGGGAATTTCACCCCTCCACTTT. It is translated as CASSPGGVGGISPLHF.

This chain connects TRBV10-1 to TRBJ1-6; TRBD1 is a possible D gene (6 bases). In germline, CDR1 is WNHNN, CDR2 SYGVQD (reference sequence). Trimming pared 6 bases from V and 7 bases from J, leaving 19 bases between. The CDR3 has 16 amino acids. CDR3 loop: CASRTQGMVENSPLHF. Here the CDR3 DNA reads TGCGCCAGCAGAACACAGGGTATGGTTGAGAATTCACCCCTCCACTTT.

J is TRBJ2-1 and V is TRBV19, with 15 bases lining up with TRBD2. CDR1 is LNHDA and CDR2 is SQIVND in the germline V gene (reference sequence). V trimming: 5 bases; J trimming: 7 bases; junction bases outside the gene matches: 6. CDR3 length: 16 residues. CDR3 bases: TGTGCCAGTAGTGTAAGGACTAGCGGGAGGGAAAATGAGCAGTTCTTC. This translates into CASSVRTSGRENEQFF. The variable domain in full, with the rest retrieved from reference TRBV19 and TRBJ2-1, is DGGITQSPKYLFRKEGQNVTLSCEQNLNHDAMYWYRQDPGQGLRLIYYSQIVNDFQKGDIAEGYSVSREKKESFPLTVTSAQKNPTAFYLCASSVRTSGRENEQFFGPGTRLTVL.

The chain is built from TRBV6-5 and TRBJ2-7; 7 bases fit TRBD1. V lost 6 bases and J lost 2; bases outside the gene matches: 4. This CDR3 has 13 residues. Looked up from germline, CDR1 is MNHEY and CDR2 is SVGAGI. CDR3 loop: CASRQGHPYEQYF. DNA of the CDR3: TGTGCCAGCAGACAGGGGCACCCCTACGAGCAGTACTTC.

V usage is TRBV12-5 and J usage is TRBJ2-1, with D perhaps TRBD1 or TRBD2 (5 bases each). Trimming took off 6 bases at V and 0 bases at J, with 12 bases between the two ends. Germline values: CDR1 LGHNT, CDR2 FRNRAP. The CDR3 sequence is 15 residues long. CDR3 loop: CASGREGISYNEQFF. CDR3 sequence (DNA): TGTGCTAGTGGCCGAGAGGGGATCTCCTACAATGAGCAGTTCTTC.

The chain carries TRBV9 and TRBJ2-7, with D unresolved. Trimming took off 0 bases at V and 6 bases at J, with 4 bases between the two ends. The CDR3 spans 11 residues. The germline V gene has CDR1 SGDLS and CDR2 YYNGEE. The CDR3 DNA is TGTGCCAGCAGCGTAGGCTCCGAGCAGTACTTC. Encoded protein: CASSVGSEQYF.

This clone was found once. V usage is TRBV9 and J usage is TRBJ2-7; D possibly corresponds to TRBD2 (7 bases). V was shortened by 0 bases and J by 2 bases, with 18 bases between the two germline ends. The CDR3 extends over 17 amino acids. Germline V gene lookup returns CDR1 SGDLS and CDR2 YYNGEE. The CDR3 here is CASSVEGGGGSPYEQYF. In nucleotides, the CDR3 is TGTGCCAGCAGCGTAGAAGGGGGGGGTGGAAGCCCCTACGAGCAGTACTTC.

The chain joins TRBV9 to TRBJ2-1, with 7 nucleotides matching TRBD2. J lost 7 bases, V lost 3 bases, and 7 bases had no gene match. CDR3 length equals 14 residues. The germline V gene encodes CDR1 SGDLS and CDR2 YYNGEE. The CDR3 protein is CASSGRISGNEQFF. CDR3 bases: TGTGCCAGCAGCGGCCGAATTAGCGGGAATGAGCAGTTCTTC. Together with reference TRBV9 and TRBJ2-1, the CDR3 gives the full variable domain: DSGVTQTPKHLITATGQRVTLRCSPRSGDLSVYWYQQSLDQGLQFLIQYYNGEERAKGNILERFSAQQFPDLHSELNLSSLELGDSALYFCASSGRISGNEQFFGPGTRLTVL.

V gene TRBV2 combines with J gene TRBJ1-2; TRBD1 might be the D (5 bases). V gave up 11 bases and J gave up 1 base, with 23 bases separating them. Germline assignment: CDR1 SNHLY and CDR2 FYNNEI. The CDR3 has 16 residues. The CDR3 sequence: CAGQASRTPNNYGYTF. CDR3 bases: TGTGCCGGCCAAGCCAGCCGGACACCAAATAACTATGGCTACACCTTC.